What follows is one T cell receptor (beta chain) and its context. This entry is derived from a study of cytomegalovirus exposure and HLA in healthy donors. For the study at large: One earlier analysis, a look at around 180 million T cells, found some 110 million unique TCR beta sequences.

Healthy bone marrow donors made up the donor group. PCR involved 60 Vbeta and 13 Jbeta primers. TCRdb's copy holds only in-frame clones and misses some; the assay was immunoSEQ multiplex PCR. The table has tens of thousands of clones, less than 75% seen once; the top ten hold about 6%. CDR1 KGHSH and CDR2 LQKENI come from the germline V gene. CDR3 length: 13 residues. Trimming cost V 3 bases and J 4 bases; bases outside gene matches: 0. The rearrangement uses TRBV18 and TRBJ1-1, with 9 positions matching TRBD1. The sequenced material came from PBMCs. The TCR was taken from a man aged 30 to 39 in good health and CMV-seronegative. The CDR3 nucleotides read TGTGCCAGCTCACCGGACAGGGGCACTGAAGCTTTCTTT. As protein: CASSPDRGTEAFF.